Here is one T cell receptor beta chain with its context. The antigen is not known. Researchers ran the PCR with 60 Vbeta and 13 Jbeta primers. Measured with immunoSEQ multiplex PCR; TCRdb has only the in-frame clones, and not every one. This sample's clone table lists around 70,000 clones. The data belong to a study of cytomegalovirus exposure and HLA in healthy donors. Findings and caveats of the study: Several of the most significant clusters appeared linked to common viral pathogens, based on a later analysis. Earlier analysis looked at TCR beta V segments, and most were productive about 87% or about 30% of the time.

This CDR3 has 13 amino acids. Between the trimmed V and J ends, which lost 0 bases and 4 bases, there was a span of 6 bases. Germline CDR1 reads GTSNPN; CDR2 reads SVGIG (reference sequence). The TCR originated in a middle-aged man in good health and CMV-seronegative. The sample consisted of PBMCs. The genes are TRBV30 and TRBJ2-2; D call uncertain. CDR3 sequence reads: CAWSVRGTGELFF. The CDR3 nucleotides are TGTGCCTGGAGTGTACGCGGCACCGGGGAGCTGTTTTTT.